This entry is about one T cell receptor beta chain. What it binds is unknown. This sample was taken from a study of response to subunit inactivated influenza vaccine. TCRdb re-called the RT-PCR reads through MiXCR, storing one row per CDR3 protein. The table shows over 650,000 distinct CDR3 sequences, with about a fifth occurring only once. Study results and caveats: It was suggested by the authors that few new T cells are recruited by each seasonal influenza vaccination.

Material: PBMCs from blood, obtained about 5 days after vaccination. The TCR originated in a man aged 45-65 years who received an inactivated influenza vaccine.

The CDR3, as DNA: TGCGCCAGCAGCCAAGAGCTGGGGAGCAACACCATATATTTT. Its translation: CASSQELGSNTIYF. The chain links TRBV4-3 to TRBJ1-3; D unclear. Trimming stripped 0 bases from V and 7 bases from J, with 10 bases between. The germline CDR1 and CDR2 sequences are LGHNA and YSLEER. The CDR3 length is 14 residues.